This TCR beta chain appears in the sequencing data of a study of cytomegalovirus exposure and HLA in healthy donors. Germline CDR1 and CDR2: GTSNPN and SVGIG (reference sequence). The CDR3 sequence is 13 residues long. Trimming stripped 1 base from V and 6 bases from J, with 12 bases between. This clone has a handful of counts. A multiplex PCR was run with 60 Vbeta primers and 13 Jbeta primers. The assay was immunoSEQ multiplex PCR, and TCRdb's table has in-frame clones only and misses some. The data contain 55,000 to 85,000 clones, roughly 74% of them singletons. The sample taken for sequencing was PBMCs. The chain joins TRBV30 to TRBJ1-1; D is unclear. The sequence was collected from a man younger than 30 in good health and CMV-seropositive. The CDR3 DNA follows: TGTGCCTGGAGTGGCCTGGCGGATCCTGAAGCTTTCTTT. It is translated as CAWSGLADPEAFF.